Each of the 22 T cell receptor beta chains below was sequenced from the same sample in a study of cytomegalovirus exposure and HLA in healthy donors. The PCR was carried out with 60 Vbeta primers and 13 Jbeta primers. Clones were read by immunoSEQ multiplex PCR, and TCRdb kept only the in-frame ones, dropping some. The sample carries 160,000 or so clones, around 77% recorded once. Sequencing was carried out using PBMCs. These receptors came from a man aged 55 to 70 in good health and CMV-seronegative.

This chain uses TRBV13 with TRBJ2-3; 13 bases are shared with TRBD2. Germline-derived CDR1 and CDR2 are PRHDT and FYEKMQ (reference sequence). With V trimmed by 3 bases and J by 7 bases, 1 base remained unmatched. The CDR3 sequence is 14 residues long. CDR3 sequence (DNA): TGTGCCAGCAGCTTGGGACTAGCGGGGAATACGCAGTATTTT. Encoded protein: CASSLGLAGNTQYF.

The chain carries TRBV28 and TRBJ2-5; maybe TRBD1 (5 bases). The germline CDR1 and CDR2 sequences are MDHEN and SYDVKM. The CDR3 runs to 13 residues. Deletions cut 2 bases from V and 1 base from J, with 5 bases between. The CDR3 sequence is CASSLGAQETQYF. CDR3 bases: TGTGCCAGCAGTTTAGGGGCCCAAGAGACCCAGTACTTC.

There are a few counts of this clone. Other DNA variants within this sample encode the same CDR3. V usage is TRBV28 and J usage is TRBJ1-5; TRBD1 aligns across 7 bases. The CDR3 has 14 amino acids. Germline V CDR1 and CDR2: MDHEN, SYDVKM. V shed 6 bases, J shed 0 bases, and the junction held 2 bases outside the gene matches. The CDR3 loop reads CASSRDSSNQPQHF. The CDR3, as DNA: TGTGCCAGCAGCAGGGACAGTAGCAATCAGCCCCAGCATTTT.

This clone was seen only once. J is TRBJ2-5 and V is TRBV7-8, with TRBD1 as a possible D gene (5 bases). Germline V gene lookup returns CDR1 SGHVS and CDR2 FQNEAQ. V was shortened by 1 base and J by 3 bases, with 12 bases between the two germline ends. The CDR3 has 15 amino acids. CDR3 in amino acids: CASSLESTDKETQYF. CDR3 sequence (DNA): TGTGCCAGCAGCTTAGAGTCGACAGATAAAGAGACCCAGTACTTC.

This clone has a count of ten or more. The CDR3 sequence: CASSQDRAGETQYF. The CDR3 nucleotides are TGTGCCAGCAGTCAAGATCGAGCGGGAGAGACCCAGTACTTC. This chain uses TRBV6-1 with TRBJ2-5, with D possibly TRBD2 on 6 matching bases. The germline V and J ends were trimmed by 5 bases and 4 bases, with 14 bases remaining between them. Germline V lookup: CDR1 MNHNS, CDR2 SASEGT. The CDR3 loop spans 14 amino acids.

The CDR3 DNA reads TGTGCCAGCAGCGTAGCCTCACAGGGGGAAGCCAAAAACATTCAGTACTTC. Translating it yields CASSVASQGEAKNIQYF. The gene calls are TRBV9 and TRBJ2-4, with 8 bases matching TRBD1. The V segment lost 0 bases and the J segment 0 bases; nucleotides outside the gene matches: 5. Germline-derived CDR1 and CDR2 are SGDLS and YYNGEE. This CDR3 comprises 17 residues.

The chain recombines TRBV6-5 with TRBJ1-6; unclear D gene. The V end was cut by 7 bases, the J end by 4 bases, with 14 bases between. The CDR3 spans 15 residues. Germline V CDR1 and CDR2: MNHEY, SVGAGI. The CDR3 reads CASTGGRGYNSPLHF. The CDR3 DNA sequence: TGTGCCAGCACGGGAGGACGGGGTTATAATTCACCCCTCCACTTT.

The CDR3 sequence is CSVVSLGPRNTEAFF. In nucleotides, the CDR3 is TGCAGCGTTGTATCACTAGGACCGAGGAACACTGAAGCTTTCTTT. This rearrangement joins TRBV29-1 to TRBJ1-1; D remains unclear. The CDR3 consists of 15 residues. The germline CDR1 and CDR2 sequences are SQVTM and ANQGSEA. V was clipped by 4 bases and J by 1 base, with 16 bases between them.

The chain combines TRBV6-6 with TRBJ2-5, with 10 bases aligning to TRBD2. The CDR3 spans 16 residues. Trimming took 6 bases from V and 1 from J; bases not matched to a gene: 8. CDR1 and CDR2 from the germline V gene are MNHNY and SVGAGI (reference sequence). The CDR3 nucleotides are TGTGCCAGCAGGCCTCTAGCGGGGGAGCTCCAAGAGACCCAGTACTTC. Residues: CASRPLAGELQETQYF.

The rearrangement links TRBV4-2 to TRBJ2-2; 12 nucleotides agree with TRBD2. V shed 4 bases and J 6 bases; nucleotides not matched to a gene: 3. Germline V gene sequence: CDR1 LGHNA, CDR2 YNFKEQ. The CDR3 runs to 15 residues. CDR3 protein: CASSPSGRGAGELFF. DNA of the CDR3: TGTGCCAGCAGCCCTAGCGGGAGGGGCGCCGGGGAGCTGTTTTTT.

V usage is TRBV7-9 and J usage is TRBJ2-1, with D tentatively TRBD1 (6 bases). V lost 5 bases, J lost 7 bases, and 15 bases lay in between. The CDR3 length is 14 residues. Per germline, CDR1 SEHNR and CDR2 FQNEAQ (reference sequence). CDR3: CASSLGQTGNEQFF. In DNA form, the CDR3 reads TGTGCCAGCAGCCTTGGACAGACCGGAAATGAGCAGTTCTTC.

The rearrangement joins TRBV2 to TRBJ2-7; possibly TRBD1 for D (6 bases). Trimming stripped 8 bases from V and 0 bases from J, with 14 bases between. CDR1 and CDR2 (germline): SNHLY, FYNNEI. The CDR3 contains 14 residues. CDR3 sequence reads: CASWDTTISYEQYF. The CDR3 nucleotides read TGTGCCAGCTGGGACACAACCATCTCCTACGAGCAGTACTTC.

J is TRBJ2-7 and V is TRBV4-1; TRBD1 is a possible D gene (5 bases). Trimming removed 2 bases at V and 3 bases at J, with 11 bases between. This CDR3 contains 14 residues. CDR1 is MGHRA, CDR2 YSYEKL, per germline. CDR3 residues: CASSQRVQGYEQYF. In DNA, the CDR3 is TGCGCCAGCAGCCAAAGGGTTCAGGGCTACGAGCAGTACTTC.

The rearrangement joins TRBV27 to TRBJ2-7, with 12 positions matching TRBD2. This CDR3 is built from 15 residues. Germline V lookup: CDR1 MNHEY, CDR2 SMNVEV (reference sequence). Trimming cost V 5 bases and J 4 bases; bases outside gene matches: 6. CDR3 bases: TGTGCCAGCAGTCCACTAGCGGGAGGTGCGTACGAGCAGTACTTC. Protein product: CASSPLAGGAYEQYF.

The chain carries TRBV9 and TRBJ2-7; 8 bases are shared with TRBD2. The CDR3 is made up of 15 amino acids. Germline trimming cut 0 bases from V and 6 bases from J; bases unmatched to any gene: 8. CDR1 and CDR2 from the germline V gene are SGDLS and YYNGEE. The CDR3 nucleotides read TGTGCCAGCAGCGTAGGTCTAGCGGGCGCCTGCGAGCAGTACTTC. It codes for CASSVGLAGACEQYF.

V is TRBV5-1 and J is TRBJ2-3; 7 nucleotides align to TRBD1. The V gene end was trimmed by 4 bases and the J gene end by 1 base; junction bases not matched to a gene: 3. The CDR3 length is 14 residues. The germline V gene has CDR1 SGHRS and CDR2 YFSETQ. The CDR3 region has the DNA TGCGCCAGCAGCCGTGGACAGGGCACAGATACGCAGTATTTT. It specifies CASSRGQGTDTQYF.

This chain joins TRBV6-7 and TRBJ1-4; 10 bases map to TRBD1. TRBV6-7 is reported as an ORF; its role is uncertain. V lost 6 bases, J lost 8 bases, and 6 bases stayed unmatched. The CDR3 spans 14 residues. Written as DNA, the CDR3 is TGTGCCAGCAGCAGGGACAGGGGTCGGGAAAAACTGTTTTTT. Protein product: CASSRDRGREKLFF.

Worth noting for this clone: Mismatch with germline at one junction end may stem from a read error. The rearrangement joins TRBV5-1 to TRBJ2-1; D is perhaps TRBD1 (6 bases). This CDR3 spans 13 amino acids. Germline lookup yields CDR1 SGHRS and CDR2 YFSETQ. CDR3 sequence reads: CASSQSRDKEQFF. The CDR3 nucleotides read TGCGCCAGCAGCCAATCCCGGGACAAAGAGCAGTTCTTC.

The rearrangement links TRBV4-3 to TRBJ1-1, with 8 nucleotides matching TRBD1. The CDR3 is 15 residues long. The germline V gene encodes CDR1 LGHNA and CDR2 YSLEER. The V and J ends lost 1 base and 1 base, in that order; junction bases with no gene match: 2. CDR3 amino acids: CASSQVGTGNTEAFF. The DNA for the CDR3 is TGCGCCAGCAGCCAAGTGGGGACAGGGAACACTGAAGCTTTCTTT.

The rearrangement joins TRBV4-2 to TRBJ1-5; tentatively, D is TRBD1 (5 bases). V lost 0 bases, J lost 8 bases, and 8 bases lay in between. This CDR3 comprises 13 residues. Germline CDR1 reads LGHNA; CDR2 reads YNFKEQ. The CDR3 sequence: CASSQDTGEPQHF. The DNA for the CDR3 is TGTGCCAGCAGCCAAGATACGGGGGAGCCCCAGCATTTT.

J is TRBJ2-3 and V is TRBV30, with D perhaps matching TRBD2 (6 bases). Trimming removed 0 bases at V and 15 bases at J, with 16 bases between. The CDR3 runs 12 residues. Germline V CDR1 and CDR2: GTSNPN, SVGIG (reference sequence). CDR3: CAWSVGGRTKYF. The CDR3 region has the DNA TGTGCCTGGAGTGTTGGAGGGAGGACAAAATATTTT.

This clone has only a few counts. V is TRBV2 and J is TRBJ2-4; 8 positions agree with TRBD1. V shed 5 bases, J shed 9 bases, and the junction held 6 bases outside the gene matches. This CDR3 region has 13 residues. The V gene's germline CDR1 is SNHLY and CDR2 FYNNEI. Written as DNA, the CDR3 is TGTGCCAGCAGTCGCGACACAGGGGGCATTCAGTACTTC. It yields the protein CASSRDTGGIQYF. Full variable domain (remainder filled in from reference TRBV2 and TRBJ2-4): EPEVTQTPSHQVTQMGQEVILRCVPISNHLYFYWYRQILGQKVEFLVSFYNNEISEKSEIFDDQFSVERPDGSNFTLKIRSTKLEDSAMYFCASSRDTGGIQYFGAGTRLSVL.